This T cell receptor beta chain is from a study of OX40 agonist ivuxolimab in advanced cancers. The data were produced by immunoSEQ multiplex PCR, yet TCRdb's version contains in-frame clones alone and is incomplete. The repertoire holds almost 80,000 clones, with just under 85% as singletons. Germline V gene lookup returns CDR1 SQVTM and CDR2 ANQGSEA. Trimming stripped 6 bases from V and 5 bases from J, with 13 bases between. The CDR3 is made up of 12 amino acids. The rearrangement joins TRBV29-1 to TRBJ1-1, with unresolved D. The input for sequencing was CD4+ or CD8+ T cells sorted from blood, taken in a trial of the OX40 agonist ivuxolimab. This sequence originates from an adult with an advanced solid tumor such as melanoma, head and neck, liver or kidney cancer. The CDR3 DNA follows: TGCAGCGTCCGCGAGTTTGGGACTGAAGCTTTCTTT. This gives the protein CSVREFGTEAFF.